The T cell receptor beta chain under discussion was sequenced for a study of cytomegalovirus exposure and HLA in healthy donors. Use of 60 Vbeta and 13 Jbeta primers characterized the PCR. Sequencing used immunoSEQ multiplex PCR; TCRdb keeps in-frame clones, though not all of them. The table lists approximately 160,000 clones, about 77% of them singletons. V lost 1 base and J lost 4, with 13 bases in between. The CDR3 runs 15 residues. Germline CDR1 is LNHNV and CDR2 is YYDKDF (reference sequence). The specimen was PBMCs. The chain has TRBV15 and TRBJ1-1; D ambiguous. This clonotype originated in a woman in her 40s in good health and CMV-seropositive. The CDR3, as DNA: TGTGCCACCAGCAGAGGGGCACCCGCTCGCACTGAAGCTTTCTTT. Protein product: CATSRGAPARTEAFF. The whole variable domain, filled in from reference TRBV15 and TRBJ1-1, reads DAMVIQNPRYQVTQFGKPVTLSCSQTLNHNVMYWYQQKSSQAPKLLFHYYDKDFNNEADTPDNFQSRRPNTSFCFLDIRSPGLGDTAMYLCATSRGAPARTEAFFGQGTRLTVV.